Listed below are T cell receptor beta chains from one sample, sequenced in a study of blood T cell repertoires in COVID-19. Sequencing used immunoSEQ multiplex PCR; TCRdb keeps in-frame clones, though not all of them. The repertoire holds about 400,000 clones, with roughly 88% as singletons. The sample consisted of PBMCs or T cells enriched from blood (not recorded which). The receptors were sampled from a woman in her forties with acute COVID-19. Both conserved end residues are part of each CDR3. The order of the fields is clone size, D gene, V gene, J gene, CDR3 length, CDR3 protein, CDR3 DNA. D genes are given only for firm matches. Not all rows give a size; the values are once, few, many and, for expanded clones, a class.

size: NA; D: NA; V: TRBV2; J: TRBJ1-2; length: 14; CDR3: CASRSGTQGYGYTF; DNA: TGTGCCAGCAGGTCCGGGACACAGGGCTATGGCTACACCTTC
size: NA; D: TRBD2; V: TRBV18; J: TRBJ2-3; length: 17; CDR3: CASSLRTSGGNTDTQYF; DNA: TGTGCCAGCTCACTTCGAACTAGCGGGGGAAACACAGATACGCAGTATTTT
size: NA; D: NA; V: TRBV18; J: TRBJ2-3; length: 15; CDR3: CASSPPVQGSDTQYF; DNA: TGTGCCAGCTCACCACCGGTACAGGGCAGTGATACGCAGTATTTT
size: NA; D: TRBD1; V: TRBV4-1; J: TRBJ1-5; length: 15; CDR3: CASSWDRGSNQPQHF; DNA: TGCGCCAGCAGCTGGGACAGGGGAAGCAATCAGCCCCAGCATTTT
size: once; D: NA; V: TRBV5-4; J: TRBJ1-1; length: 14; CDR3: CASSLAGPRVEAFF; DNA: TGTGCCAGCAGCTTGGCAGGGCCGAGAGTTGAAGCTTTCTTT
size: NA; D: NA; V: TRBV4-1; J: TRBJ2-3; length: 13; CDR3: CASSQEVAHTQYF; DNA: TGCGCCAGCAGCCAAGAGGTAGCCCATACGCAGTATTTT
size: NA; D: NA; V: TRBV4-1; J: TRBJ1-1; length: 15; CDR3: CASSQPGQVNTEAFF; DNA: TGCGCCAGCAGCCAACCTGGGCAGGTGAACACTGAAGCTTTCTTT
size: NA; D: TRBD1; V: TRBV10-3; J: TRBJ1-1; length: 13; CDR3: CAISTGGLTEAFF; DNA: TGTGCCATTTCGACAGGGGGGCTCACTGAAGCTTTCTTT
size: NA; D: TRBD1; V: TRBV5-4; J: TRBJ1-1; length: 14; CDR3: CASSLETGGNEAFF; DNA: TGTGCCAGCAGCTTGGAAACAGGGGGAAATGAAGCTTTCTTT
size: NA; D: NA; V: TRBV5-1; J: TRBJ2-7; length: 14; CDR3: CASSLGLARYEQYF; DNA: TGCGCCAGCAGCTTGGGGCTAGCGCGGTACGAGCAGTACTTC
size: NA; D: NA; V: TRBV6-5; J: TRBJ2-3; length: 14; CDR3: CASKVSGGTDTQYF; DNA: TGTGCCAGCAAAGTTTCTGGGGGGACAGATACGCAGTATTTT
size: NA; D: TRBD2; V: TRBV3-1/TRBV3-2; J: TRBJ2-1; length: 16; CDR3: CASSLGLLAGVNEQFF; DNA: TGTGCCAGCAGCCTAGGTCTTCTAGCGGGGGTCAATGAGCAGTTCTTC
size: NA; D: NA; V: TRBV30; J: TRBJ1-5; length: 13; CDR3: CAWSAEGDQPQHF; DNA: TGTGCCTGGAGTGCCGAGGGTGATCAGCCCCAGCATTTT
size: NA; D: NA; V: TRBV4-2; J: TRBJ2-7; length: 14; CDR3: CASSQDPSSYEQYF; DNA: TGTGCCAGCAGCCAAGATCCGAGCTCCTACGAGCAGTACTTC
size: once; D: TRBD1; V: TRBV14; J: TRBJ1-6; length: 15; CDR3: CASSQPGQGNSPLHF; DNA: TGTGCCAGCAGCCAACCGGGACAGGGTAATTCACCCCTCCACTTT
size: NA; D: NA; V: TRBV19; J: TRBJ1-2; length: 13; CDR3: CASSRRGSYGYTF; DNA: TGTGCCAGTAGTCGGAGGGGATCCTATGGCTACACCTTC
size: NA; D: TRBD2; V: TRBV29-1; J: TRBJ2-1; length: 17; CDR3: CSARGGSGRGSYNEQFF; DNA: TGCAGCGCGAGGGGAGGGAGCGGACGAGGCTCCTACAATGAGCAGTTCTTC
size: NA; D: NA; V: TRBV11-3; J: TRBJ2-3; length: 17; CDR3: CASSSSQGLPQEDTQYF; DNA: TGTGCCAGCAGCTCCTCCCAGGGGCTACCCCAAGAAGATACGCAGTATTTT
size: few; D: NA; V: TRBV7-8; J: TRBJ2-7; length: 17; CDR3: CASSLESQGFPLYEQYF; DNA: TGTGCCAGCAGCTTAGAATCGCAGGGGTTCCCTCTCTACGAGCAGTACTTC
size: NA; D: NA; V: TRBV5-1; J: TRBJ2-7; length: 14; CDR3: CASSLAGVASEQYF; DNA: TGCGCCAGCAGCTTGGCCGGTGTAGCTTCCGAGCAGTACTTC
size: NA; D: TRBD2; V: TRBV3-1/TRBV3-2; J: TRBJ2-7; length: 15; CDR3: CASSLGLAGAYEQYF; DNA: TGTGCCAGCAGCCTCGGACTAGCGGGGGCCTACGAGCAGTACTTC
size: NA; D: NA; V: TRBV3-1/TRBV3-2; J: TRBJ1-5; length: 16; CDR3: CASSQDTTRNNQPQHF; DNA: TGTGCCAGCAGCCAAGATACCACCAGAAATAATCAGCCCCAGCATTTT
size: NA; D: NA; V: TRBV19; J: TRBJ2-7; length: 13; CDR3: CASTGGQVYEQYF; DNA: TGTGCCAGTACCGGAGGGCAGGTCTACGAGCAGTACTTC
size: NA; D: TRBD2; V: TRBV2; J: TRBJ2-1; length: 17; CDR3: CASSEAEAGGFLNEQFF; DNA: TGTGCCAGCAGTGAAGCCGAAGCGGGGGGCTTTCTCAATGAGCAGTTCTTC
size: NA; D: TRBD1; V: TRBV5-5; J: TRBJ2-5; length: 15; CDR3: CASSLATGGQETQYF; DNA: TGTGCCAGCAGCTTGGCGACAGGGGGTCAAGAGACCCAGTACTTC
size: once; D: NA; V: TRBV4-1; J: TRBJ1-3; length: 15; CDR3: CASSRERGSGNTIYF; DNA: TGCGCCAGCAGCCGAGAACGGGGCTCTGGAAACACCATATATTTT
size: NA; D: NA; V: TRBV15; J: TRBJ1-2; length: 15; CDR3: CATSRDLQLDYGYTF; DNA: TGTGCCACCAGCAGAGATTTACAGTTGGACTATGGCTACACCTTC
size: NA; D: NA; V: TRBV4-1; J: TRBJ2-4; length: 16; CDR3: CASSQDGRGTKNIQYF; DNA: TGCGCCAGCAGCCAAGATGGAAGGGGTACCAAAAACATTCAGTACTTC
size: NA; D: NA; V: TRBV7-8; J: TRBJ1-2; length: 20; CDR3: CASSLNHPRGTATANYGYTF; DNA: TGTGCCAGCAGCCTTAACCATCCACGGGGGACGGCTACAGCTAACTATGGCTACACCTTC
size: NA; D: TRBD1; V: TRBV2; J: TRBJ2-5; length: 14; CDR3: CASSEGTGRETQYF; DNA: TGTGCCAGCAGTGAAGGGACAGGGCGGGAGACCCAGTACTTC
size: NA; D: NA; V: TRBV19; J: TRBJ1-2; length: 15; CDR3: CASSQSRGQPYGYTF; DNA: TGTGCCAGTAGCCAATCTCGGGGTCAACCCTATGGCTACACCTTC
size: once; D: NA; V: TRBV11-2; J: TRBJ2-7; length: 14; CDR3: CASSLDLLIGEQYF; DNA: TGTGCCAGCAGCTTAGATTTGCTGATCGGCGAGCAGTACTTC
size: NA; D: TRBD2; V: TRBV5-1; J: TRBJ2-5; length: 16; CDR3: CASSPGLAGGQETQYF; DNA: TGCGCCAGCAGCCCCGGACTAGCGGGGGGTCAAGAGACCCAGTACTTC
size: once; D: TRBD1; V: TRBV9; J: TRBJ2-1; length: 14; CDR3: CASSVIGQDNEQFF; DNA: TGTGCCAGCAGCGTTATCGGACAGGACAATGAGCAGTTCTTC
size: NA; D: NA; V: TRBV3-1/TRBV3-2; J: TRBJ1-6; length: 13; CDR3: CASSQDRRSPLHF; DNA: TGTGCCAGCAGCCAAGATAGGCGGTCACCCCTCCACTTT